This T cell receptor beta chain was sequenced for a study of blood T cell repertoires in COVID-19. Study in general: Samples representing acute and convalescent COVID-19 were sourced from the United States, Italy and Spain. The cDNA or gDNA used as material had been derived from T cells, B-cell-depleted T cells, or PBMCs.

In the original processing: Amplified reference gene primers provided the basis for estimating nucleated cell counts. Sequenced by immunoSEQ multiplex PCR; TCRdb stores in-frame clones only, minus some. V and J calls and clone size come straight from that table; D and trimming were deduced from the DNA. Of about 340,000 clones listed, around 83% are singletons. Per the germline V gene, CDR1 is MNHEY and CDR2 is SVGEGT. There are 18 residues in the CDR3. V lost 6 bases to trimming and J lost 2 bases; unmatched junction nucleotides: 16. This clonotype originated in a man aged 25-45 years with active or convalescent COVID-19. The material sequenced was peripheral blood. The chain joins TRBV6-2 or TRBV6-3 to TRBJ2-7; 10 bases match TRBD1. The DNA of the CDR3 is TGTGCCAGCAGCGAGACAGGGGGCGGGAGAGTAAGGCCCTACGAGCAGTACTTC. Its translation: CASSETGGGRVRPYEQYF.